A single sample gave rise to the 8 T cell receptor beta chains below, sequenced in a study of CD49a tissue-resident CD8 T cells in human skin. Sequencing was performed with immunoSEQ multiplex PCR; in TCRdb, only in-frame clones are kept and a portion is missing. The sample comprises roughly 1,500 clones, just under 70% of which are singletons, and over 30% rests with the top ten. Sequences were obtained from CLA- CD8+ effector memory T cells sorted from blood. These receptors came from a human donor in good health.

V gene TRBV7-9 combines with J gene TRBJ2-2; tentative D call: TRBD2 (5 bases). Per germline, CDR1 SEHNR and CDR2 FQNEAQ (reference sequence). The CDR3 runs 16 residues. Trimming removed 1 base at V and 6 bases at J, with 15 bases between. The CDR3 DNA reads TGTGCCAGCAGCTTAGGGCCCTCTAGCTTTTCCGGGGAGCTGTTTTTT. Translated: CASSLGPSSFSGELFF.

This clone has just a few counts. The chain is built from TRBV4-3 and TRBJ2-1, with 11 nucleotides matching TRBD2. Germline CDR1 and CDR2: LGHNA and YSLEER. This CDR3 comprises 18 residues. V lost 3 bases, J lost 8 bases, and 15 bases stayed unmatched. CDR3 loop: CASSQDIAGGLLSDEQFF. CDR3 bases: TGCGCCAGCAGCCAGGACATAGCGGGGGGGCTTCTGAGCGATGAGCAGTTCTTC.

Worth noting for this clone: Given the absence of the conserved phenylalanine or tryptophan at the CDR3 end, a read error is likely. The chain is built from TRBV15 and TRBJ1-6; the D is unclear. The CDR3 consists of 14 residues. Trimming removed 1 base from V and 10 bases from J, with 11 bases in between. Germline loops: CDR1 LNHNV, CDR2 YYDKDF (reference sequence). For the CDR3, the DNA is TGTGCCACCAGCAGAGGCCAGGAAGAATCACCCCTCCACCTT. Its translation is CATSRGQEESPLHL.

This clone has a handful of counts. V usage is TRBV27 and J usage is TRBJ2-7, with D possibly TRBD2 on 6 matching bases. The CDR3 length is 13 residues. Trimming removed 7 bases at V and 0 bases at J, with 10 bases between. Looked up from germline, CDR1 is MNHEY and CDR2 is SMNVEV (reference sequence). The CDR3 spells CASNGGSSYEQYF. The CDR3 DNA follows: TGTGCCAGCAACGGGGGAAGCTCCTACGAGCAGTACTTC.

The chain is built from TRBV5-8 and TRBJ1-1; D is uncertain. Germline lookup yields CDR1 SGHTS and CDR2 YDEGEE. V gave up 10 bases and J gave up 4 bases, with 17 bases separating them. There are 13 residues in the CDR3. CDR3 sequence: CARQAWGATEAFF. The CDR3 bases are TGTGCCCGACAAGCGTGGGGAGCCACTGAAGCTTTCTTT.

Comment on this clone: Its ends do not fully match the called genes, so a read error is possible. The V call is TRBV15, the J call TRBJ2-1; the match to TRBD2 covers 7 bases. CDR1 LNHNV and CDR2 YYDKDF come from the germline V gene (reference sequence). The CDR3 is 15 residues long. The CDR3, as DNA: TGTGCCACCATCAGAAGGGAGGGGCTGAACAATGAGCAGTTCTTC. It codes for CATIRREGLNNEQFF. Based on the CDR3 plus reference TRBV15 and TRBJ2-1, the full variable domain is DAMVIQNPRYQVTQFGKPVTLSCSQTLNHNVMYWYQQKSSQAPKLLFHYYDKDFNNEADTPDNFQSRRPNTSFCFLDIRSPGLGDTAMYLCATIRREGLNNEQFFGPGTRLTVL.

This clone appeared a few times. One end of the junction fails to match germline, which may point to a read error. This CDR3 is also generated by other DNA sequences in the sample. This chain links TRBV5-6 with TRBJ2-7; TRBD2 agrees at 7 bases. The CDR3 covers 15 residues. Germline loops: CDR1 SGHDT, CDR2 YYEEEE. CDR3 residues: CASSQELAGAYEQYF. CDR3 sequence (DNA): TGCGCCAGCAGCCAAGAACTGGCGGGGGCCTACGAGCAGTACTTC. Full variable domain (missing parts from reference TRBV5-6 and TRBJ2-7): DAGVTQSPTHLIKTRGQQVTLRCSPKSGHDTVSWYQQALGQGPQFIFQYYEEEERQRGNFPDRFSGHQFPNYSSELNVNALLLGDSALYLCASSQELAGAYEQYFGPGTRLTVT.

Within the sample, this clone is hyperexpanded (1% or more). The J gene is TRBJ2-1, the V gene TRBV7-3; TRBD2 matches 12 bases. The CDR3 extends over 15 amino acids. Trimming cost V 5 bases and J 5 bases; bases outside gene matches: 4. The germline V gene has CDR1 SGHTA and CDR2 FQGTGA. The CDR3 is CASSPGLAGNNEQFF. The CDR3 DNA follows: TGTGCCAGCAGCCCTGGACTAGCGGGGAACAATGAGCAGTTCTTC.